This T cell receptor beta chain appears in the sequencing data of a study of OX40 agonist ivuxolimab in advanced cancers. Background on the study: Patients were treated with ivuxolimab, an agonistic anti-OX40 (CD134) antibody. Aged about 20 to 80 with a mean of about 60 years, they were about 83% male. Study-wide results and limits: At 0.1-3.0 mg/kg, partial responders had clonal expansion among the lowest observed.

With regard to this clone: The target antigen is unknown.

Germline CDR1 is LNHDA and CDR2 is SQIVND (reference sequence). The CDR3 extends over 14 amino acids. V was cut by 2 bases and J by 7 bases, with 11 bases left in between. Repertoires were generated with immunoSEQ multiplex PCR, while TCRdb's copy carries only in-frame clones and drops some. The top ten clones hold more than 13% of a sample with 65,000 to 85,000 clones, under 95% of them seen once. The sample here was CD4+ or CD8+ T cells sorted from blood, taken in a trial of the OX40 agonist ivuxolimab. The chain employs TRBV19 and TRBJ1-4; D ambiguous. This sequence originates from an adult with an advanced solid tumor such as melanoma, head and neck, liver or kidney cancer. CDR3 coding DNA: TGTGCCAGTAGTATATCCGGGAGTGGTGAAAAACTGTTTTTT. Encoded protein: CASSISGSGEKLFF.